This T cell receptor (beta chain) was found in a study of cytomegalovirus exposure and HLA in healthy donors. Vbeta (60) and Jbeta (13) primers were used in the PCR. TCRdb's copy holds only in-frame clones and misses some; the assay was immunoSEQ multiplex PCR. The sample lists approximately 140,000 clones, around three quarters occurring once. This CDR3 is 15 amino acids long. Germline CDR1 and CDR2: SSHAT and FNYEAQ (reference sequence). The junction had 7 bases not matched to a gene; V was cut back by 5 bases and J by 7 bases. Whole-study findings and limits: A list of roughly 160 TCR beta chains associated with cytomegalovirus was given.

On this clone itself: Antigen: not known.

The V gene is TRBV7-7, the J gene TRBJ2-3; 12 nucleotides line up with TRBD2. This clonotype originated in a man aged 35 to 55 in good health and CMV-seronegative. The sequenced sample was PBMCs. CDR3 in DNA: TGTGCCAGCAGCCAGACTAGCGGGAGTCTAAATACGCAGTATTTT. It encodes CASSQTSGSLNTQYF.